One sample yielded the 3 T cell receptor beta chains listed below, sequenced in a study of blood T cell repertoires in COVID-19. Generated by immunoSEQ multiplex PCR, the TCRdb table keeps only in-frame clones and is missing some. Among around 140,000 clones listed, roughly 82% were seen once. Sequencing was performed on peripheral blood. The receptors derive from a human donor with acute or convalescent COVID-19. The donor label of this sample is uncertain.

The gene calls are TRBV10-3 and TRBJ2-3, with 8 positions matching TRBD1. The CDR3 extends over 14 amino acids. CDR1 and CDR2 from the germline V gene are ENHRY and SYGVKD. Trimming removed 5 bases from V and 4 bases from J; junction bases left unmatched: 5. As DNA, the CDR3 is TGTGCCATCAGTCGACAGGGGATATCAGATACGCAGTATTTT. It yields the protein CAISRQGISDTQYF.

The CDR3 is CASSTKPYQETQYF. The CDR3 nucleotides read TGTGCCAGCAGCACCAAGCCATATCAAGAGACCCAGTACTTC. This chain joins TRBV6-6 and TRBJ2-5, with D unresolved. Trimming pared 6 bases from V and 2 bases from J, leaving 13 bases between. Germline values: CDR1 MNHNY, CDR2 SVGAGI (reference sequence). The CDR3 sequence is 14 residues long.

The chain employs TRBV27 and TRBJ1-1, with a tentative D call TRBD1 (6 bases). The ends were cut back, 6 bases at V and 1 base at J, with 9 bases in the middle. The CDR3 runs to 13 residues. Germline V gene sequence: CDR1 MNHEY, CDR2 SMNVEV (reference sequence). The CDR3 DNA follows: TGTGCCAGCAGATTGACAGGGAACACTGAAGCTTTCTTT. Translated: CASRLTGNTEAFF.